This TCR beta chain was found in a study of blood T cell repertoires in COVID-19. Study overall: Sites across the United States, Italy and Spain contributed samples from acute and convalescent COVID-19.

The protocol was immunoSEQ multiplex PCR, while the TCRdb copy is restricted to in-frame clones and leaves out a portion. Of approximately 97,000 clones listed, over 75% are singletons. Germline V gene sequence: CDR1 LGHNT, CDR2 FRNRAP. The CDR3 is made up of 12 amino acids. V lost 4 bases and J 8 bases, leaving 10 bases between the germline ends. The TCR comes from a man aged 55 to 70 with acute or convalescent COVID-19. The chain is built from TRBV12-5 and TRBJ2-3; TRBD1 might be the D (5 bases). The material sequenced was peripheral blood. This CDR3 is CASGSTQGTQYF. The DNA of the CDR3 is TGTGCTAGTGGTTCCACCCAGGGTACGCAGTATTTT.